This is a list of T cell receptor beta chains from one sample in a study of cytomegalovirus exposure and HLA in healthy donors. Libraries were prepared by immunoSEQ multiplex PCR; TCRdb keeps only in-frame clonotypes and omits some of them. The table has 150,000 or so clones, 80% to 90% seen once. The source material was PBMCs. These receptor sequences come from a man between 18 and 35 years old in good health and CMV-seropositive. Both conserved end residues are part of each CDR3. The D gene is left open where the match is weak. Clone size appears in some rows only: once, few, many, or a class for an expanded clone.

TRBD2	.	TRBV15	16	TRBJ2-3	TGTGCCACCAGCAGAGATGGGACTAGCCGAGCGGATACGCAGTATTTT	CATSRDGTSRADTQYF
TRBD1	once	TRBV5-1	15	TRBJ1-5	TGCGCCAGCAGCGCCGGGACAGGGGAAGGTCAGCCCCAGCATTTT	CASSAGTGEGQPQHF
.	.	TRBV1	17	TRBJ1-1	TGCACCAGCAAACCAGGTGTCGAAGTTCATTCGAACACTGAAGCTTTCTTT	CTSKPGVEVHSNTEAFF
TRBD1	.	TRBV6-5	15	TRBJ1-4	TGTGCCAGCAGTTTCAGGGGGGCAACTAATGAAAAACTGTTTTTT	CASSFRGATNEKLFF
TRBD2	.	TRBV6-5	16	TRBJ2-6	TGTGCCAGCAGATACGGGGGGGACCCTGGGGCCAACGTCCTGACTTTC	CASRYGGDPGANVLTF
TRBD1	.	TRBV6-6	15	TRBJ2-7	TGTGCCAGCAGTTACGGACAGGGAGGTCGCTACGAGCAGTACTTC	CASSYGQGGRYEQYF
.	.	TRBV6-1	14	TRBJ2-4	TGTGCCAGCACCCGCGATGGGGGCGGAAACATTCAGTACTTC	CASTRDGGGNIQYF
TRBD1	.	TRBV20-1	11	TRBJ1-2	TGCAGTGCTCCCGGGACAGGGGGCTACACCTTC	CSAPGTGGYTF
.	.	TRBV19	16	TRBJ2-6	TGTGCCAGTAGTCCGGGCGGAACAGGGTGGACCAACGTCCTGACTTTC	CASSPGGTGWTNVLTF
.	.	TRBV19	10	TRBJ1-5	TGTGCCAGTATCTCTAAGCCCCAGCATTTT	CASISKPQHF
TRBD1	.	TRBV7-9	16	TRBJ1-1	TGTGCCAGCAGCTCCCTCAGAGGGGGCGCGAACACTGAAGCTTTCTTT	CASSSLRGGANTEAFF
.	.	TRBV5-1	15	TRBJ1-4	TGCGCCAGCAGCCTAGGGGACACCTCGAATGAAAAACTGTTTTTT	CASSLGDTSNEKLFF
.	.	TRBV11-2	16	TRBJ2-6	TGTGCCAGCAGTTATATACCAGGGTCAGGGGCCAACGTCCTGACTTTC	CASSYIPGSGANVLTF
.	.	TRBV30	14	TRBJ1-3	TGTGCCTGGAGTGGAACAGACTCTGGAAACACCATATATTTT	CAWSGTDSGNTIYF
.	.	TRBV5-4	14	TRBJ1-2	TGTGCCAGCAGCTTGGGTGAGGGTGTCTATGGCTACACCTTC	CASSLGEGVYGYTF
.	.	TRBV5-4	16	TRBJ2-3	TGTGCCAGCAGCCGGGGTTCCGGAACTAGCACAGATACGCAGTATTTT	CASSRGSGTSTDTQYF
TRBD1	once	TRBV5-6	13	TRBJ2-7	TGTGCCAGCAGCGAGGACAGGGGGAACGAGCAGTACTTC	CASSEDRGNEQYF
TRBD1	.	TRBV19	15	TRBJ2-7	TGTGCCAGTAGTATGGGACAGGGGACATGGTACGAGCAGTACTTC	CASSMGQGTWYEQYF
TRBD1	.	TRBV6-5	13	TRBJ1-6	TGTGCCAGCAGTGGGACAGGGAGTTCACCCCTCCACTTT	CASSGTGSSPLHF
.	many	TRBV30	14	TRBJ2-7	TGTGCCTGGAGTAGTGGGCAGAACTCCTACGAGCAGTACTTC	CAWSSGQNSYEQYF
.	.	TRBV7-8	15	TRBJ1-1	TGTGCCAGCAGCCTTTGGGGAGGGCCGAACACTGAAGCTTTCTTT	CASSLWGGPNTEAFF
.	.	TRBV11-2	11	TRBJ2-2	TGTGCCAGCAGCCAGGGGGGGGAGCTGTTTTTT	CASSQGGELFF
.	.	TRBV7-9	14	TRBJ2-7	TGTGCCAGCAGCGTGGGGGCGGGTTCCTACGAGCAGTACTTC	CASSVGAGSYEQYF
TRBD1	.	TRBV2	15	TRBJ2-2	TGTGCCAGCAGTCCGACAGGGAAGGCCACCGGGGAGCTGTTTTTT	CASSPTGKATGELFF
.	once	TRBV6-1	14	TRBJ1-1	TGTGCCAGCACTCAAGGTCAGTGGGGCCCTGAAGCTTTCTTT	CASTQGQWGPEAFF
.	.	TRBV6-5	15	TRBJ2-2	TGTGCCAGCAGTTACTCGGCAGGGATGATCGGGGAGCTGTTTTTT	CASSYSAGMIGELFF
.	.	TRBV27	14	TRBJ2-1	TGTGCCAGCAGCTTGGGGGGCTCCTACAATGAGCAGTTCTTC	CASSLGGSYNEQFF
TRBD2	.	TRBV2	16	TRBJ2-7	TGTGCCAGCAGTGGGGAGATGGCGGGGGGTCCCTACGAGCAGTACTTC	CASSGEMAGGPYEQYF
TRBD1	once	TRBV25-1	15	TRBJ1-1	TGTGCCAGCAGTGAATCGGACAGGTTGAACACTGAAGCTTTCTTT	CASSESDRLNTEAFF
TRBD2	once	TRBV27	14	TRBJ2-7	TGTGCCAGCAGTTCTGCGGGAGAGGCGTACGAGCAGTACTTC	CASSSAGEAYEQYF
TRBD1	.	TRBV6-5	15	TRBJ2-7	TGTGCCAGCAGTTGGGGACAGGGGGCCCCCTACGAGCAGTACTTC	CASSWGQGAPYEQYF
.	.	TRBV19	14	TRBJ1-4	TGTGCCAGTAGCCTGACAGGAGGTGTTGAAAAACTGTTTTTT	CASSLTGGVEKLFF
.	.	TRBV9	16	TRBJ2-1	TGTGCCAGCAGCGTAGGTGGCTCCTCATTCTACAATGAGCAGTTCTTC	CASSVGGSSFYNEQFF
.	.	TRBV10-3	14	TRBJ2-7	TGTGCCATCAGTCGCACGGACAGAGTATACGAGCAGTACTTC	CAISRTDRVYEQYF
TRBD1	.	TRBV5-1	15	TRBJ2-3	TGCGCCAGCAGCTCCAGGGGGCGAGAACCAGATACGCAGTATTTT	CASSSRGREPDTQYF
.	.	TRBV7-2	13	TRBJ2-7	TGTGCCAGCAGCTTAGCCCAGCGCTACGAGCAGTACTTC	CASSLAQRYEQYF
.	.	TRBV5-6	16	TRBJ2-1	TGTGCCAGCAGCTCATACAGGGATCGCTCCTACAATGAGCAGTTCTTC	CASSSYRDRSYNEQFF